The 32 T cell receptor beta chains listed next were all sequenced from one sample in a study of T cell repertoires in cytomegalovirus infection. TCRdb reprocessed the reads via MiXCR and lists one record per CDR3 protein. The data show 630,000 or so distinct CDR3 sequences, roughly 26% seen once. Material: CD8+ T cells from PBMCs. Every receptor here comes from a human donor in good health (CMV status not recorded). Some clones in this sample may be carry-over from other donors' samples.

The chain employs TRBV14 and TRBJ1-6; D gene unclear. The CDR3 has 14 amino acids. V lost 1 base and J 11 bases, leaving 12 bases between the germline ends. The germline V gene encodes CDR1 SGHDN and CDR2 FVKESK. The CDR3 DNA reads TGTGCCAGCAGCCAAGCGGCTTTCTCGGCACCCCTCCACTTT. Its translation: CASSQAAFSAPLHF.

This chain joins TRBV2 and TRBJ1-1; D might be TRBD1 (5 bases). The V end was cut by 4 bases, the J end by 3 bases, with 18 bases between. Germline loops: CDR1 SNHLY, CDR2 FYNNEI. The CDR3 totals 16 residues. CDR3 residues: CASSAREGDLDTEAFF. The DNA of the CDR3 is TGTGCCAGCAGTGCGCGGGAAGGGGATTTAGACACTGAAGCTTTCTTT.

The chain has TRBV28 and TRBJ2-7, with a tentative D call TRBD2 (5 bases). V was trimmed by 3 bases and J by 6 bases, leaving 15 bases between them. The CDR3 sequence is 14 residues long. CDR1 and CDR2 from the germline V gene are MDHEN and SYDVKM. This chain's CDR3 is CASSFRTGRAEQYV. Written as DNA, the CDR3 is TGTGCCAGCAGTTTTCGGACTGGACGTGCCGAGCAGTACGTC.

The chain combines TRBV2 with TRBJ2-3; the D gene is possibly TRBD2 (6 bases). V shed 3 bases and J shed 0 bases, with 13 bases lying between them. Germline V gives CDR1 SNHLY, CDR2 FYNNEI. This CDR3 has 16 residues. The CDR3 DNA is TGTGCCAGCAGTGATACCGGGAGACCTAGCACAGATACGCAGTATTTT. This translates into CASSDTGRPSTDTQYF.

This clonotype showed up many times. The gene calls are TRBV7-6 and TRBJ2-1, with unresolved D. CDR3 length: 14 residues. The germline gives CDR1 SGHVS, CDR2 FNYEAQ. V dropped 4 bases and J dropped 0 bases, with 7 bases sitting between them. In DNA form, the CDR3 reads TGTGCCAGCAGCTCCCCCGCCTCCTACAATGAGCAGTTCTTC. It encodes CASSSPASYNEQFF.

A remark on this clonotype: A much larger clone sits a single nucleotide away, making a read error possible. The rearrangement joins TRBV6-2 or TRBV6-3 to TRBJ2-1; TRBD1 is a possible D gene (7 bases). CDR1 and CDR2 from the germline V gene are MNHEY and SVGEGT. With 11 bases removed from V and 3 bases from J, the gap between germline ends came to 11 bases. The CDR3 extends over 12 amino acids. The CDR3 loop reads CAAGQFYNEQFF. The DNA of the CDR3 is TGTGCCGCGGGACAGTTCTACAATGAGCAGTTCTTC.

This clonotype was counted at least ten times. DNA of the CDR3: TGTGCCAGCAGTGATCCGGACAGGGACTATCCCAAAAACATTCAGTACTTC. It encodes CASSDPDRDYPKNIQYF. This chain links TRBV25-1 with TRBJ2-4; tentative D call: TRBD1 (8 bases). Trimming left V 3 bases short and J 2 bases short, with 17 bases between. The CDR3 loop spans 17 amino acids. The germline V gene encodes CDR1 MGHDK and CDR2 SYGVNS.

With respect to this clonotype: At one boundary the junction diverges from the germline segment, which might be a read error. V and J are TRBV7-4 and TRBJ2-1; D is ambiguous. Germline V gene sequence: CDR1 SGHVT, CDR2 SQSDAQ. The CDR3 runs 11 residues. CDR3 DNA sequence: TGTGTCAGCAGCCCGAACTGGGTTCCGTTCTTC. Protein product: CVSSPNWVPFF.

The gene calls are TRBV6-5 and TRBJ2-1; 10 bases align to TRBD2. The J segment lost 8 bases and the V segment lost 6 bases, leaving 10 bases of the junction unmatched. The CDR3 length is 15 residues. Germline V gene data show CDR1 as MNHEY and CDR2 as SVGAGI. The CDR3 sequence: CASSHDSGGFDEQFF. DNA of the CDR3: TGTGCCAGCAGCCATGATAGCGGGGGGTTCGATGAGCAGTTCTTC.

This clonotype was seen a few times. The V call is TRBV4-2, the J call TRBJ1-2; D perhaps matches TRBD1 (5 bases). The V end lost 2 bases, the J end lost 8 bases, and 18 bases lay between the germline ends. CDR1 and CDR2 from the germline V gene are LGHNA and YNFKEQ. This CDR3 spans 15 amino acids. The CDR3 spells CASSQSLGHLEGYTF. CDR3 bases: TGTGCCAGCAGCCAATCATTAGGACACCTAGAAGGCTACACCTTC.

The chain joins TRBV7-9 to TRBJ2-3; D gene ambiguous. CDR1 SEHNR and CDR2 FQNEAQ come from the germline V gene (reference sequence). Trimming removed 5 bases from V and 3 bases from J, with 15 bases in between. The CDR3 covers 15 residues. The CDR3 DNA reads as TGTGCCAGCAGCCTCAGACGCGGTCCTACAGATACGCAGTATTTT. Translated: CASSLRRGPTDTQYF. Full variable domain (outside the CDR3, taken from reference TRBV7-9 and TRBJ2-3): DTGVSQNPRHKITKRGQNVTFRCDPISEHNRLYWYRQTLGQGPEFLTYFQNEAQLEKSRLLSDRFSAERPKGSFSTLEIQRTEQGDSAMYLCASSLRRGPTDTQYFGPGTRLTVL.

This clonotype was seen only a few times. V usage is TRBV6-1 and J usage is TRBJ2-1; D uncertain. Germline V gene sequence: CDR1 MNHNS, CDR2 SASEGT. The CDR3 length is 11 residues. V dropped 6 bases and J dropped 12 bases, with 12 bases sitting between them. The CDR3, as DNA: TGTGCCAGCAGCTATGGCGCAGGGCAGTTCTTC. It is translated as CASSYGAGQFF.

This clonotype was counted between two and nine times. The rearrangement links TRBV7-6 to TRBJ2-3, with unresolved D. The germline CDR1 and CDR2 sequences are SGHVS and FNYEAQ. This CDR3 comprises 13 residues. The V end was cut by 5 bases, the J end by 2 bases, with 8 bases between. The CDR3 DNA follows: TGTGCCAGCAGCCAAGAGACCACAGATACGCAGTATTTT. Translation gives CASSQETTDTQYF.

Many counts were recorded for this clonotype. V and J are TRBV12-3 or TRBV12-4 and TRBJ2-1, with 8 bases fitting TRBD2. V lost 5 bases and J lost 4; bases outside the gene matches: 10. CDR3 length: 16 amino acids. In nucleotides, the CDR3 is TGTGCCAGCAGTCCATACGGCCTAGCGGGTTACAATGAGCAGTTCTTC. This translates into CASSPYGLAGYNEQFF.

This clonotype has only a few counts. The V gene is TRBV15, the J gene TRBJ1-5; D remains ambiguous. Trimming left V 0 bases short and J 4 bases short, with 10 bases between. This CDR3 comprises 15 residues. Germline V CDR1 and CDR2: LNHNV, YYDKDF (reference sequence). For the CDR3, the DNA is TGTGCCACCAGCAGAGATCTGGGAACAAATCAGCCCCAGCATTTT. It translates to CATSRDLGTNQPQHF.

The table lists this clonotype with many counts. V and J are TRBV7-2 and TRBJ2-7; 10 bases line up with TRBD1. Looked up from germline, CDR1 is SGHTA and CDR2 is FQGNSA. The CDR3 has 13 residues. J lost 7 bases, V lost 5 bases, and 5 bases had no gene match. CDR3 region: CASSPGQGREQYF. CDR3 nucleotide sequence: TGTGCCAGCAGCCCGGGACAGGGGCGAGAGCAGTACTTC. The full variable domain, with the rest looked up from reference TRBV7-2 and TRBJ2-7, is GAGVSQSPSNKVTEKGKDVELRCDPISGHTALYWYRQSLGQGLEFLIYFQGNSAPDKSGLPSDRFSAERTGGSVSTLTIQRTQQEDSAVYLCASSPGQGREQYFGPGTRLTVT.

Comment on this clonotype: Its ends do not fully match the called genes, so a read error is possible. The chain links TRBV7-4 to TRBJ2-5; 8 bases match TRBD1. Germline V gene lookup returns CDR1 SGHVT and CDR2 SQSDAQ. The CDR3 loop spans 14 amino acids. For the CDR3, the DNA is TGTACCAGCAGCCCCCGGACAGGGTATCAGACCCAGTACTTC. As protein: CTSSPRTGYQTQYF.

This chain joins TRBV6-5 and TRBJ1-3; D gene ambiguous. CDR1 and CDR2 from the germline V gene are MNHEY and SVGAGI. V lost 8 bases and J lost 6, with 14 bases in between. There are 13 residues in the CDR3. CDR3 loop: CASFTGAQNTIYF. CDR3 sequence (DNA): TGTGCCAGCTTTACGGGAGCTCAAAACACCATATATTTT.

This clonotype has just a few counts. This chain links TRBV6-6 with TRBJ2-1; 7 bases agree with TRBD1. J gave up 4 bases and V 2 bases, and 8 bases lay outside the gene matches. This CDR3 comprises 16 residues. Germline V gene sequence: CDR1 MNHNY, CDR2 SVGAGI (reference sequence). CDR3 nucleotide sequence: TGTGCCAGCAGTTACGACAGGGTTTTAAATTACAATGAGCAGTTCTTC. It yields the protein CASSYDRVLNYNEQFF.

On this clonotype itself: One end of the junction does not line up with germline, which may come from a read error. The chain recombines TRBV29-1 with TRBJ2-1; TRBD2 matches 7 bases. Germline V CDR1 and CDR2: SQVTM, ANQGSEA. The CDR3 consists of 15 residues. The CDR3 spells CSVQDLFEYSGEQFF. The CDR3 DNA reads as TGCAGCGTTCAAGACCTGTTTGAATATAGCGGGGAGCAGTTCTTC.

V and J are TRBV6-2 or TRBV6-3 and TRBJ1-5; 7 nucleotides match TRBD1. The CDR3 contains 14 residues. Germline trimming cut 5 bases from V and 5 bases from J; bases unmatched to any gene: 6. Germline CDR1 and CDR2: MNHEY and SVGEGT. The CDR3 reads CASSPTGYHQPQHF. CDR3 nucleotides: TGTGCCAGCAGTCCGACAGGGTACCATCAGCCCCAGCATTTT.

A word on this clonotype: A much larger clone sits a single nucleotide away, making a read error possible. J is TRBJ2-5 and V is TRBV7-2; 8 nucleotides match TRBD1. The CDR3 has 17 residues. CDR1 is SGHTA and CDR2 is FQGNSA in the germline V gene. The CDR3 loop reads CASAVRQGARGEETRYF. The CDR3 region has the DNA TGTGCCAGCGCCGTAAGGCAGGGGGCACGAGGAGAAGAGACCCGGTACTTC.

As to this clonotype: A read error may produce the germline difference seen at one junction end. V and J are TRBV28 and TRBJ1-2; no clear D. The CDR3 is made up of 12 amino acids. Germline CDR1 MDHEN, CDR2 SYDVKM. The CDR3 nucleotides read TGTGTCAGCAGCCCCTCATCATGGGGCTACACCTTC. Protein product: CVSSPSSWGYTF.

Only a few counts were recorded for this clonotype. This chain connects TRBV6-5 to TRBJ1-2; D remains ambiguous. The CDR3 has 11 residues. V was cut by 2 bases and J by 8 bases, with 6 bases left in between. CDR1 is MNHEY and CDR2 is SVGAGI in the germline V gene. CDR3 sequence (DNA): TGTGCCAGCAGTTACGGGAAAGGCTACACCTTC. It translates to CASSYGKGYTF.

The CDR3 is CASSDPSTNTGELFF. Written as DNA, the CDR3 is TGTGCCAGCAGTGACCCCTCCACGAACACCGGGGAGCTGTTTTTT. V gene TRBV2 combines with J gene TRBJ2-2; unclear D gene. Germline V lookup: CDR1 SNHLY, CDR2 FYNNEI. V was cut by 3 bases and J by 0 bases, with 8 bases left in between. The CDR3 covers 15 residues.

At least ten counts were recorded for this clonotype. The CDR3 region is CASSLGKGNTGELFF. For the CDR3, the DNA is TGTGCCAGCAGCTTAGGCAAGGGTAACACCGGGGAGCTGTTTTTT. The V and J genes are TRBV7-6 and TRBJ2-2; D remains unclear. This CDR3 has 15 residues. Germline V gene data show CDR1 as SGHVS and CDR2 as FNYEAQ. The V and J ends lost 1 base and 2 bases respectively, with 8 bases between them.

This clonotype has only one observation. The chain recombines TRBV29-1 with TRBJ1-2; possibly TRBD1 for D (5 bases). Trimming pared 7 bases from V and 3 bases from J, leaving 9 bases between. Per the germline V gene, CDR1 is SQVTM and CDR2 is ANQGSEA. CDR3 length equals 11 residues. The CDR3 nucleotides are TGCAGCGCCCCCAGGGACTATGGCTACACCTTC. Its protein is CSAPRDYGYTF.

The CDR3 bases are TGTGCCAGCAGTTTAGCCCAATTCTACGAGCAGTACGTC. Amino acid sequence: CASSLAQFYEQYV. The J gene is TRBJ2-7, the V gene TRBV12-3 or TRBV12-4; no firm D call. Between the trimmed V and J ends, which lost 0 bases and 3 bases, there was a span of 6 bases. CDR3 size: 13 residues.

The V gene is TRBV7-9, the J gene TRBJ2-3, with a weak D call TRBD2 (6 bases). The CDR3 sequence is 15 residues long. Germline CDR1 SEHNR, CDR2 FQNEAQ (reference sequence). The V end lost 5 bases, the J end lost 0 bases, and 12 bases lay between the germline ends. In DNA, the CDR3 is TGTGCCAGCAGCAATCGGGACTTTAGCACAGATACGCAGTATTTT. Residues: CASSNRDFSTDTQYF. Supplemented by reference TRBV7-9 and TRBJ2-3, the full variable domain reads DTGVSQNPRHKITKRGQNVTFRCDPISEHNRLYWYRQTLGQGPEFLTYFQNEAQLEKSRLLSDRFSAERPKGSFSTLEIQRTEQGDSAMYLCASSNRDFSTDTQYFGPGTRLTVL.

Comment on this clonotype: This may come from a read error, since a much larger clone is one base off. Given the absence of the conserved phenylalanine or tryptophan at the CDR3 end, a read error is likely. This rearrangement joins TRBV7-3 to TRBJ2-1; D uncertain. Deletions cut 4 bases from V and 6 bases from J, with 7 bases between. Germline CDR1 is SGHTA and CDR2 is FQGTGA. CDR3 length: 12 amino acids. The CDR3, as DNA: TGTGCCAGCAGCTCAGACTCCAATGAGCAGTTCTCC. Translation: CASSSDSNEQFS.

This clonotype was found a few times. A much more abundant neighbour one base away suggests this may be a read error. The chain joins TRBV12-3 or TRBV12-4 to TRBJ2-7; D is ambiguous. This CDR3 comprises 12 residues. The DNA of the CDR3 is TGTGCCAACAGTTACGGAACCTACGAGCAGTACTTC. Translation: CANSYGTYEQYF.

The chain uses TRBV6-5 and TRBJ1-2; 11 bases align to TRBD1. The length of the CDR3 is 13 residues. The junction had 3 bases not matched to a gene; V was cut back by 7 bases and J by 5 bases. CDR1 and CDR2 from the germline V gene are MNHEY and SVGAGI. The CDR3 loop reads CASNGTGGYGYTF. CDR3 DNA sequence: TGTGCCAGCAATGGGACAGGGGGTTATGGCTACACCTTC.